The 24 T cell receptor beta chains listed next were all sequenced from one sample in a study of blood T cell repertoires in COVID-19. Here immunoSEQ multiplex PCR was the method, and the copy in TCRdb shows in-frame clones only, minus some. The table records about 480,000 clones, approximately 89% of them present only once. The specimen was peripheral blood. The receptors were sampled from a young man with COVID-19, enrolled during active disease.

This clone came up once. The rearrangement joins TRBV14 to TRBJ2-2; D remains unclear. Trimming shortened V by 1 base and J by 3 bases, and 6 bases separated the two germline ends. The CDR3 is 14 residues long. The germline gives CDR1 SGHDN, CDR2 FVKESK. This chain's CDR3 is CASSQVPDTGELFF. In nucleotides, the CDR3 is TGTGCCAGCAGCCAAGTCCCGGACACCGGGGAGCTGTTTTTT.

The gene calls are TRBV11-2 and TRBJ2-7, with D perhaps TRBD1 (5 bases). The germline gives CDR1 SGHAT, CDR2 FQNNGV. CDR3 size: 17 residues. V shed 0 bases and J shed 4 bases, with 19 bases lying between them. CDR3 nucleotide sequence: TGTGCCAGCAGCTTAGAGTGGTCGCCTTTGGGGCCTTACGAGCAGTACTTC. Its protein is CASSLEWSPLGPYEQYF.

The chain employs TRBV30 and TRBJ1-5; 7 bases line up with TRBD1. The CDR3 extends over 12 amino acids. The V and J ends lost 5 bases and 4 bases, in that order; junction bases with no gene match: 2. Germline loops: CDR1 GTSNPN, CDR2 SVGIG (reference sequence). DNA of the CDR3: TGTGCCTGGGGGACAGAGAATCAGCCCCAGCATTTT. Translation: CAWGTENQPQHF.

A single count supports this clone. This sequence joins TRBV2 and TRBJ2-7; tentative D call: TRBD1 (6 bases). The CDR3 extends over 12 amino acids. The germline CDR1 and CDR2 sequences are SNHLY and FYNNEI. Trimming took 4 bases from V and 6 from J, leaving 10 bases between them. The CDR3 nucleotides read TGTGCCAGCAGTGGGACAGAGAGCGAGCAGTACTTC. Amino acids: CASSGTESEQYF.

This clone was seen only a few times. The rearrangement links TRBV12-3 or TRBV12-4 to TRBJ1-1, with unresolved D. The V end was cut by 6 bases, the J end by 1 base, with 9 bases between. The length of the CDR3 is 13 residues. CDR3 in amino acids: CASSFSPNTEAFF. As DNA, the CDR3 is TGTGCCAGCAGCTTCTCCCCGAACACTGAAGCTTTCTTT.

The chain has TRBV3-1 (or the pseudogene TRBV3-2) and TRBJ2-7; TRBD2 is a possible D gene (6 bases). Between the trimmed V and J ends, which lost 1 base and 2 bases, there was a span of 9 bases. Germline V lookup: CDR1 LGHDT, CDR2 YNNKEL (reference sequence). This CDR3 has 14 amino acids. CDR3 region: CASSQGLDPYEQYF. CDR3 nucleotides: TGTGCCAGCAGCCAAGGACTAGACCCCTACGAGCAGTACTTC.

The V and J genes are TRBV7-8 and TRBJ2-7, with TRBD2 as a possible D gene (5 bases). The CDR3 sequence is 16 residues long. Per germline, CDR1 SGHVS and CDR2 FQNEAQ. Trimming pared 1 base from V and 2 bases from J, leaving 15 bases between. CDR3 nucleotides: TGTGCCAGCAGCTTAGTTCCAGGCGGGCGACCCTACGAGCAGTACTTC. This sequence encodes CASSLVPGGRPYEQYF. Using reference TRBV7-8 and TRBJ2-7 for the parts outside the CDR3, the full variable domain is GAGVSQSPRYKVAKRGQDVALRCDPISGHVSLFWYQQALGQGPEFLTYFQNEAQLDKSGLPSDRFFAERPEGSVSTLKIQRTQQEDSAVYLCASSLVPGGRPYEQYFGPGTRLTVT.

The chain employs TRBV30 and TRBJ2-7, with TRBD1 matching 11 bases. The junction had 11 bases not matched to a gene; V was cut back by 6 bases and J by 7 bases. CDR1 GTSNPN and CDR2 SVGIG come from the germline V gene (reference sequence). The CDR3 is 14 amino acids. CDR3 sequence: CACHGQGARREQYF. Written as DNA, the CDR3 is TGTGCCTGCCACGGACAGGGGGCGCGGCGAGAGCAGTACTTC. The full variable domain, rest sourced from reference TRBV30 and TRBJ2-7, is SQTIHQWPATLVQPVGSPLSLECTVEGTSNPNLYWYRQAAGRGLQLLFYSVGIGQISSEVPQNLSASRPQDRQFILSSKKLLLSDSGFYLCACHGQGARREQYFGPGTRLTVT.

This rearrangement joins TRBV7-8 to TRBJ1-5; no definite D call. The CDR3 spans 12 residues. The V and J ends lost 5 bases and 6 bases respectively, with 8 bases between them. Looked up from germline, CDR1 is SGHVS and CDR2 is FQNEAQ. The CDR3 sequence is CASSQVAQPQHF. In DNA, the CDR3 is TGTGCCAGCAGCCAGGTAGCTCAGCCCCAGCATTTT.

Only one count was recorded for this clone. The CDR3 spells CASSSGLAGGEQYF. The CDR3 DNA is TGTGCCAGCAGTTCGGGACTAGCGGGAGGCGAGCAGTACTTC. The chain links TRBV6-5 to TRBJ2-7; 15 bases fit TRBD2. CDR1 and CDR2 from the germline V gene are MNHEY and SVGAGI. The CDR3 runs to 14 residues. V was clipped by 4 bases and J by 6 bases; unmatched bases: 1.

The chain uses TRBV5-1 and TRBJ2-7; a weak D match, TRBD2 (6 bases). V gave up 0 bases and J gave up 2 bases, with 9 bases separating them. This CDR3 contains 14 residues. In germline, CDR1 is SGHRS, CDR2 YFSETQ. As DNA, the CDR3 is TGCGCCAGCAGCTTGGGGACGGGAGCCTACGAGCAGTACTTC. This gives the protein CASSLGTGAYEQYF.

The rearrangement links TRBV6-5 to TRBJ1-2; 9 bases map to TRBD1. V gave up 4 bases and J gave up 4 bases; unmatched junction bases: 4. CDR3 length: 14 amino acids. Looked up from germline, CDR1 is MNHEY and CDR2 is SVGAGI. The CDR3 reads CASSSHRGPYGYTF. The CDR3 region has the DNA TGTGCCAGCAGTTCCCACAGGGGGCCCTATGGCTACACCTTC.

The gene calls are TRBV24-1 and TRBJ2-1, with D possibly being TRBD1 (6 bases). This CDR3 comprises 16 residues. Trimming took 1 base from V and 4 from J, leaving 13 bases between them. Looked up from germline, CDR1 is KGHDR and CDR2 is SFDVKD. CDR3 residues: CATSDFETGEYNEQFF. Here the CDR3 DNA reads TGTGCCACCAGTGATTTCGAGACAGGAGAGTACAATGAGCAGTTCTTC.

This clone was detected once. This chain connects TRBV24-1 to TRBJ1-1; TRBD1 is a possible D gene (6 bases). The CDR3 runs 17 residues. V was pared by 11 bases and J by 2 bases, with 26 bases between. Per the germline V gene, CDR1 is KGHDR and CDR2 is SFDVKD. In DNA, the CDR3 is TGTGCCAGTATAAAGCGCCCCCAGGGACACGGTAACACTGAAGCTTTCTTT. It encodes CASIKRPQGHGNTEAFF.

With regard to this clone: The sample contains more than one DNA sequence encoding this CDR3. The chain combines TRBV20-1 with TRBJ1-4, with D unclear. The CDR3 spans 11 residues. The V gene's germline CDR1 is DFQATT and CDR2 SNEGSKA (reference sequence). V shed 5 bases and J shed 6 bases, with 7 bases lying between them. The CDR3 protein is CSARGDEKLFF. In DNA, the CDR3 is TGCAGTGCTCGGGGTGATGAAAAACTGTTTTTT.

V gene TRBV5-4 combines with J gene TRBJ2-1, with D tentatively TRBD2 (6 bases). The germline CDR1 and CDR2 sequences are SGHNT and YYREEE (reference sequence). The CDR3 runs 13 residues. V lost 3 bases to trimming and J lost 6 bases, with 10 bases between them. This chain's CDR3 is CASSSRDSNEQFF. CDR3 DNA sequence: TGTGCCAGCAGCTCCCGGGACTCCAATGAGCAGTTCTTC.

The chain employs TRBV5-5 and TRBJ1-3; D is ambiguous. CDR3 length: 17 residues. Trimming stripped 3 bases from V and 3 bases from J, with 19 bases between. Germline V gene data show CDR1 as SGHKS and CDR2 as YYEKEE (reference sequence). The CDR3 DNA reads TGTGCCAGCAGCTCCCGTTTGGCCCGTTTTAATGGAAACACCATATATTTT. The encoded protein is CASSSRLARFNGNTIYF. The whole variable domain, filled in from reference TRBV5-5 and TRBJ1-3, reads DAGVTQSPTHLIKTRGQQVTLRCSPISGHKSVSWYQQVLGQGPQFIFQYYEKEERGRGNFPDRFSARQFPNYSSELNVNALLLGDSALYLCASSSRLARFNGNTIYFGEGSWLTVV.

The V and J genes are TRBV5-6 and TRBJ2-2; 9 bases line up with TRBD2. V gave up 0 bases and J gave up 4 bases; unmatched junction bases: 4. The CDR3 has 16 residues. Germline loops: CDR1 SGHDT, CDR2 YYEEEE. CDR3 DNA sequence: TGTGCCAGCAGCTTGGGGACTAGCGAGTTCACCGGGGAGCTGTTTTTT. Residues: CASSLGTSEFTGELFF. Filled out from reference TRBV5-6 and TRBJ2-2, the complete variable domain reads DAGVTQSPTHLIKTRGQQVTLRCSPKSGHDTVSWYQQALGQGPQFIFQYYEEEERQRGNFPDRFSGHQFPNYSSELNVNALLLGDSALYLCASSLGTSEFTGELFFGEGSRLTVL.

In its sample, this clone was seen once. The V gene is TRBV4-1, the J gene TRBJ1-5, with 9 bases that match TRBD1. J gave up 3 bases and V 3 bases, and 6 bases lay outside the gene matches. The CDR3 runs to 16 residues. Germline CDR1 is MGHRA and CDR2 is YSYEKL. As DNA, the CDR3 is TGCGCCAGCAGCCAGCGGGGACAGGGATTCAATCAGCCCCAGCATTTT. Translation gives CASSQRGQGFNQPQHF.

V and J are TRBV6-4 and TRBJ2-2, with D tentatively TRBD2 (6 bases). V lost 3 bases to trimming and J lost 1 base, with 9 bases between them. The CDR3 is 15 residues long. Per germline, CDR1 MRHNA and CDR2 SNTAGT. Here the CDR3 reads CASSELAVNTGELFF. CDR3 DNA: TGTGCCAGCAGTGAATTAGCGGTGAACACCGGGGAGCTGTTTTTT.

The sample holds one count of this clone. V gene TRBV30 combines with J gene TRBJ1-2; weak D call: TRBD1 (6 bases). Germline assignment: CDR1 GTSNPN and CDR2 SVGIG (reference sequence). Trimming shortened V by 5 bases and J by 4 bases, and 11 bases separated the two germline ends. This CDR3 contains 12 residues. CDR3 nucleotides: TGTGCCTGGTTTACAGGGACCTATGGCTACACCTTC. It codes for CAWFTGTYGYTF.

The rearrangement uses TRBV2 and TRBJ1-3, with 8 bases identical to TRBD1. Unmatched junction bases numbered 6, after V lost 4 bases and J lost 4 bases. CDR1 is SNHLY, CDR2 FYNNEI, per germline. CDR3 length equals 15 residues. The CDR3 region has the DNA TGTGCCAGCAGTGGCCGGACAGGGCCCGGAAACACCATATATTTT. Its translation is CASSGRTGPGNTIYF.

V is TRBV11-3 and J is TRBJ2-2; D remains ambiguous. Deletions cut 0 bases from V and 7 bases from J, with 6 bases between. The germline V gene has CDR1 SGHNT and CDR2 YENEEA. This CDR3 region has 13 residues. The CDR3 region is CASSLESGGELFF. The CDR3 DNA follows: TGTGCCAGCAGCTTAGAGTCCGGCGGGGAGCTGTTTTTT.

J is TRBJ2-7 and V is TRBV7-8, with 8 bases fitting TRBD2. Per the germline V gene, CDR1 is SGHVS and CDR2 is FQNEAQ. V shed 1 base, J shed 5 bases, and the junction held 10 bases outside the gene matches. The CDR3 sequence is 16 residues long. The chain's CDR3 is CASSLVLTGGSHEQYF. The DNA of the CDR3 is TGTGCCAGCAGCTTAGTTTTGACGGGAGGGAGCCACGAGCAGTACTTC. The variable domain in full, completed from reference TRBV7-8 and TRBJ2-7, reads GAGVSQSPRYKVAKRGQDVALRCDPISGHVSLFWYQQALGQGPEFLTYFQNEAQLDKSGLPSDRFFAERPEGSVSTLKIQRTQQEDSAVYLCASSLVLTGGSHEQYFGPGTRLTVT.